This T cell receptor (beta chain) was found in a study of blood T cell repertoires in COVID-19. V lost 3 bases and J lost 2; bases outside the gene matches: 8. There are 17 residues in the CDR3. Germline V lookup: CDR1 KGHSH, CDR2 LQKENI. In the study's own analysis: How many nucleated cells were present was estimated from reference gene primer amplification. Here immunoSEQ multiplex PCR was the method, and the copy in TCRdb shows in-frame clones only, minus some. V, J and clone size were drawn from that table, and D and trimming were deduced from the DNA. This table holds approximately 330,000 clones, about nine tenths found once.

The receptor comes from a man aged 30 to 45 with COVID-19, enrolled during active disease. The sequencing sample was made of peripheral blood. The chain combines TRBV18 with TRBJ2-7; 12 nucleotides line up with TRBD1. CDR3 region: CASSPRGQGAAAYEQYF. The CDR3 DNA is TGTGCCAGCTCACCCAGGGGACAGGGGGCCGCGGCCTACGAGCAGTACTTC. Based on the CDR3 plus reference TRBV18 and TRBJ2-7, the full variable domain is NAGVMQNPRHLVRRRGQEARLRCSPMKGHSHVYWYRQLPEEGLKFMVYLQKENIIDESGMPKERFSAEFPKEGPSILRIQQVVRGDSAAYFCASSPRGQGAAAYEQYFGPGTRLTVT.